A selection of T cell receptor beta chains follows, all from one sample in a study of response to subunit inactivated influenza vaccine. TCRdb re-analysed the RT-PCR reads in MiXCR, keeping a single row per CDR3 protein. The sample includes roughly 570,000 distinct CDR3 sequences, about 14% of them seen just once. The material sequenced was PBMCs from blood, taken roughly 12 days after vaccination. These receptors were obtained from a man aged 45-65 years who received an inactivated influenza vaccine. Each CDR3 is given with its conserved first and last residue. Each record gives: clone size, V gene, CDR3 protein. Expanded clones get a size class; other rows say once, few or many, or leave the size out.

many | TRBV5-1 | CARPTPAGPNSPLHF
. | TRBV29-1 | CSVSRRLNTEAFF
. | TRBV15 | CATSTYIGEQYF
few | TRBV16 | CASSEQGAGEKLFF
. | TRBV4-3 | CASSQDLYSLGGYTF
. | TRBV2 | CASSEALRVKRETQYF
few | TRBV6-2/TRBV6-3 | CASTQAGPDYEQYF
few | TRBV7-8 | CASSLAYTQYF
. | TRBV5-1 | CASSFSSHNEQFF
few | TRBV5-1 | CASSSGRTNTGELFF
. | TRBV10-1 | CASETTGGIWKAFF
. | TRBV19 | CASSSSARYSYEQYF
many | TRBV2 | CASTITREETQYF